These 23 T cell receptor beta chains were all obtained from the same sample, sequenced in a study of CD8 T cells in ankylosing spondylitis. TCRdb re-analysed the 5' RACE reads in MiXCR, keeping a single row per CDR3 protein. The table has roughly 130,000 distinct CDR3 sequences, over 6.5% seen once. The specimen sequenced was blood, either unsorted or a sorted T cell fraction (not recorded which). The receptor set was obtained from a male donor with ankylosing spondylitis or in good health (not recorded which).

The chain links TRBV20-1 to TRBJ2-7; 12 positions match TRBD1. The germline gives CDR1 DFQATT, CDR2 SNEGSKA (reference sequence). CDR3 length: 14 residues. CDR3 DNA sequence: TGCAGCGCGCGTGGGGGACAGGGGGCGCGCGAGCAGTACTTC. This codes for CSARGGQGAREQYF.

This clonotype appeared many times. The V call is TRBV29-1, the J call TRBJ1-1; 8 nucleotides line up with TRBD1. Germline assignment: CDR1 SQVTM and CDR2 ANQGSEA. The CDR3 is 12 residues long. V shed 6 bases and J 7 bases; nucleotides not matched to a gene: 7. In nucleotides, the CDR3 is TGCAGCGTGGCGGCAGGGGGCCTTGAAGCTTTCTTT. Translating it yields CSVAAGGLEAFF.

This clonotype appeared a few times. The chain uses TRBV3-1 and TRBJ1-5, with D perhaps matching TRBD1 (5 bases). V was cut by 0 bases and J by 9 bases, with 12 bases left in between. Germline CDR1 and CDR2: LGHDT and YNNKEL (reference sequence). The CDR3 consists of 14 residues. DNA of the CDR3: TGTGCCAGCAGCCAAGATCAGGCAGGGCTGCCCCAGCATTTT. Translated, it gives CASSQDQAGLPQHF.

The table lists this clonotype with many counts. CDR3 sequence: CAIGPVDLQFF. The DNA for the CDR3 is TGTGCCATCGGCCCCGTGGACTTGCAGTTCTTC. V usage is TRBV10-3 and J usage is TRBJ2-1; possible D gene TRBD2, 5 bases. V lost 8 bases and J lost 12, with 14 bases in between. The CDR3 spans 11 residues. From germline, CDR1 is ENHRY and CDR2 SYGVKD.

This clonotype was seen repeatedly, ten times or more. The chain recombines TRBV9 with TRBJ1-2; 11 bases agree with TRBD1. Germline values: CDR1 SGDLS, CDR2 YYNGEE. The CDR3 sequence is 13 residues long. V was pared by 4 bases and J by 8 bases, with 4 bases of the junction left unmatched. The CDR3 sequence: CASSQGTGGGYTF. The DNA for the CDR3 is TGTGCCAGCAGCCAAGGGACAGGGGGAGGCTACACCTTC.

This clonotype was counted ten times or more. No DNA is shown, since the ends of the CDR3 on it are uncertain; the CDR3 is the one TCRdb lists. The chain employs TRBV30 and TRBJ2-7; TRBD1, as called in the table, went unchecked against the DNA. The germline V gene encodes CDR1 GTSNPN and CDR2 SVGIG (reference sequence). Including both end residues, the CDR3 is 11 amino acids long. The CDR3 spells CAWARGAGLYF.

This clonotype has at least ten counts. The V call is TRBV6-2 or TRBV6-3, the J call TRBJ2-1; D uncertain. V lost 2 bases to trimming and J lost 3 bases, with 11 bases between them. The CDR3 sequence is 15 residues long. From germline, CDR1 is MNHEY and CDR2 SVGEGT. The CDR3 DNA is TGTGCCAGCAGTTACGGAACCCTAGTCTACAATGAGCAGTTCTTC. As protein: CASSYGTLVYNEQFF.

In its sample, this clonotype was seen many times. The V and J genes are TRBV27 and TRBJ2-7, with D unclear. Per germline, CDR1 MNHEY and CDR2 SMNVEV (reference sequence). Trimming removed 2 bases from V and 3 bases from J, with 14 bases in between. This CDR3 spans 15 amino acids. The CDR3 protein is CASSLRAGPYYEQYF. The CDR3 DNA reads TGTGCCAGCAGTTTACGGGCAGGTCCCTACTACGAGCAGTACTTC.

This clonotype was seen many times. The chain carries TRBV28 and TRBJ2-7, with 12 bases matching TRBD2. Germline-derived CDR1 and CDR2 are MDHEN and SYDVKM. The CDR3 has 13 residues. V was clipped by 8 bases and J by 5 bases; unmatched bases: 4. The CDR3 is CASGLAGFHEQYF. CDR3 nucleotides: TGTGCCAGCGGACTAGCGGGATTCCACGAGCAGTACTTC.

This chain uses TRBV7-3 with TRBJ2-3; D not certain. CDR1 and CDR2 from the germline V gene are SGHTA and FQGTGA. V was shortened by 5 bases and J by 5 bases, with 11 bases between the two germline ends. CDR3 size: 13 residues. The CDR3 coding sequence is TGTGCCAGCAGCCCCCTTTCCAGAGATACGCAGTATTTT. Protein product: CASSPLSRDTQYF.

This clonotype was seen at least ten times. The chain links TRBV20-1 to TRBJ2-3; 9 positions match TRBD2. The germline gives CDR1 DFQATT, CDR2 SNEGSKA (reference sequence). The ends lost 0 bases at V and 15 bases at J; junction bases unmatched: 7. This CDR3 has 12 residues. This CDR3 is CSARDDEREAYF. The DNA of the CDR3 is TGCAGTGCTAGAGACGACGAGCGGGAGGCATATTTT.

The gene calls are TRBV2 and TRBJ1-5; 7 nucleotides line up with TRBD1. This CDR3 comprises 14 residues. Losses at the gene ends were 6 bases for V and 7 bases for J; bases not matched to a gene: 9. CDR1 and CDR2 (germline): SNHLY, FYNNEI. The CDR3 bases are TGTGCCAGCAGGACAAGGGGGCCTGAACAGCCCCAGCATTTT. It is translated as CASRTRGPEQPQHF.

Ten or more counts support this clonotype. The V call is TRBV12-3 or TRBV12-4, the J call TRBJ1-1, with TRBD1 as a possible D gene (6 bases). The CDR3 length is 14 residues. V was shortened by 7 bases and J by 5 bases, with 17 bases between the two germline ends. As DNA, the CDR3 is TGTGCCAGCAAGCCATACAGGGCGGAGACTGAAGCTTTCTTT. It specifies CASKPYRAETEAFF.

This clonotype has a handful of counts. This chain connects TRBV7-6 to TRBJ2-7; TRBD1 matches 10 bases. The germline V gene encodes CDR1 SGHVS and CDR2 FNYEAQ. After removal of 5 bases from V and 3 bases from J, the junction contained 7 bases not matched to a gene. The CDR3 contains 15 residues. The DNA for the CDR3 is TGTGCCAGCAGCCTAGGGACAGGGGACTACTACGAGCAGTACTTC. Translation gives CASSLGTGDYYEQYF. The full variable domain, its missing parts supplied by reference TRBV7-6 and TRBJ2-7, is GAGVSQSPRYKVTKRGQDVALRCDPISGHVSLYWYRQALGQGPEFLTYFNYEAQQDKSGLPNDRFSAERPEGSISTLTIQRTEQRDSAMYRCASSLGTGDYYEQYFGPGTRLTVT.

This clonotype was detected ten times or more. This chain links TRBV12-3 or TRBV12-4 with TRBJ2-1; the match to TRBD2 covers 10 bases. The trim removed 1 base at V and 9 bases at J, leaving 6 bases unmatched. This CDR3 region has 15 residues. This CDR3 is CASSLVASGSIEQFF. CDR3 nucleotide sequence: TGTGCCAGCAGTTTAGTCGCTAGCGGGAGTATTGAGCAGTTCTTC.

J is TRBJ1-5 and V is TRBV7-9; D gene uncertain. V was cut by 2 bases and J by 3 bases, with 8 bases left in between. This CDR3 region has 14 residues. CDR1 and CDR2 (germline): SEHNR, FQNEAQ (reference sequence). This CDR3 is CASSLWPDNQPQHF. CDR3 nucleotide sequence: TGTGCCAGCAGCTTATGGCCCGACAATCAGCCCCAGCATTTT.

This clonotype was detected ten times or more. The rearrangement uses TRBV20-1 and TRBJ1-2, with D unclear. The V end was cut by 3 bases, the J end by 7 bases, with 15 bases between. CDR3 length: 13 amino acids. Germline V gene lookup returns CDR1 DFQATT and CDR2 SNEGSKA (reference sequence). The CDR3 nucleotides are TGCAGTGCTAGCGATCTGAGGGTAACTGGCTACACCTTC. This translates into CSASDLRVTGYTF.

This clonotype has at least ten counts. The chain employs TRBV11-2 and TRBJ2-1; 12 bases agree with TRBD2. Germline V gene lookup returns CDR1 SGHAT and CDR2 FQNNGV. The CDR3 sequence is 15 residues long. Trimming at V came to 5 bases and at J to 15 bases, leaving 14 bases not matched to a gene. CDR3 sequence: CASSKLRLAGGLTFF. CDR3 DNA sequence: TGTGCCAGCAGCAAACTCCGTCTAGCGGGGGGGCTAACGTTCTTC.

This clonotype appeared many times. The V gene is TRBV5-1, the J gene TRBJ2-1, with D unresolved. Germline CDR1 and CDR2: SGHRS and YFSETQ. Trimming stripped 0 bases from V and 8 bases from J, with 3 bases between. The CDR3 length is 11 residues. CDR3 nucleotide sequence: TGCGCCAGCAGCTTGGCCCATGAGCAGTTCTTC. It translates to CASSLAHEQFF.

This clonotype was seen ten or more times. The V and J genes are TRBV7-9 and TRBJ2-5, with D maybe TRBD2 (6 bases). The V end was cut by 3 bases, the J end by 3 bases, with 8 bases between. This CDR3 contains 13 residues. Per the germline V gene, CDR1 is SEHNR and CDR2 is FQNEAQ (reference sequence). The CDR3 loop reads CASSLRGEETQYF. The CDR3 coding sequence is TGTGCCAGCAGCTTGCGCGGGGAAGAGACCCAGTACTTC.

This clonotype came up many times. CDR3 DNA sequence: TGTGCCAGCAGTTCCCGACTAGCGGGAGCCACCGGGGAGCTGTTTTTT. As protein: CASSSRLAGATGELFF. The J gene is TRBJ2-2, the V gene TRBV7-2, with TRBD2 matching over 12 bases. Losses at the gene ends were 6 bases for V and 4 bases for J; bases not matched to a gene: 6. The CDR3 extends over 16 amino acids. Germline loops: CDR1 SGHTA, CDR2 FQGNSA. Based on the CDR3 plus reference TRBV7-2 and TRBJ2-2, the full variable domain is GAGVSQSPSNKVTEKGKDVELRCDPISGHTALYWYRQSLGQGLEFLIYFQGNSAPDKSGLPSDRFSAERTGGSVSTLTIQRTQQEDSAVYLCASSSRLAGATGELFFGEGSRLTVL.

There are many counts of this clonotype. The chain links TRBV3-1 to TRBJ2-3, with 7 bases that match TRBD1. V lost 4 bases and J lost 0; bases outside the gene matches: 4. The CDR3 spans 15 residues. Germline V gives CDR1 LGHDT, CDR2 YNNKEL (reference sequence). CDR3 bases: TGTGCCAGCAGCCCCGGGACAGAAAGCACAGATACGCAGTATTTT. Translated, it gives CASSPGTESTDTQYF.

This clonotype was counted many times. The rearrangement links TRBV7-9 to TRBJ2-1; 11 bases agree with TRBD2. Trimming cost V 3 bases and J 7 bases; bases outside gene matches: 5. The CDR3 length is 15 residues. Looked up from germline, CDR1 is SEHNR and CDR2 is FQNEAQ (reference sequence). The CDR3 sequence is CASSFRTSGRNEQFF. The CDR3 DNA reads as TGTGCCAGCAGCTTTAGGACTAGCGGGCGGAATGAGCAGTTCTTC. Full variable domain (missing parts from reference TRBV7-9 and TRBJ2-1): DTGVSQNPRHKITKRGQNVTFRCDPISEHNRLYWYRQTLGQGPEFLTYFQNEAQLEKSRLLSDRFSAERPKGSFSTLEIQRTEQGDSAMYLCASSFRTSGRNEQFFGPGTRLTVL.